These T cell receptor beta chains were read from a single sample in a study of Graves' ophthalmopathy and Graves' hyperthyroidism. TCRdb itself ran the multiplex PCR reads through MiXCR, one entry per CDR3 protein. The sample yields about 620,000 distinct CDR3 sequences, 20% to 25% seen once. The material sequenced was peripheral blood. These receptor sequences come from a woman aged 18-29 years with stable Graves' hyperthyroidism. Some clones in this sample may be carry-over from other donors' samples. CDR3s include the opening cysteine and the closing phenylalanine or tryptophan. A D gene is named only where the DNA matches it firmly. Only part of the rows carry a size: once, few, many, or a class if the clone is expanded.

CDR3aa: CASSPLYRQDYMGYTF; CDR3nt: TGTGCCAGCAGTCCCCTATACCGACAGGATTATATGGGCTACACCTTC; v_gene: TRBV12-3/TRBV12-4; abundance: -; j_gene: TRBJ1-2; d_gene: -
CDR3aa: CASSQARIYGYTF; CDR3nt: TGTGCCAGCAGCCAAGCACGGATCTATGGCTACACCTTC; v_gene: TRBV3-1; abundance: -; j_gene: TRBJ1-2; d_gene: -
CDR3aa: CASSRMGTGQRGGSKNIQYF; CDR3nt: TGTGCCAGTAGCCGGATGGGGACAGGTCAGAGGGGGGGCAGCAAAAACATTCAGTACTTC; v_gene: TRBV19; abundance: -; j_gene: TRBJ2-4; d_gene: -
CDR3aa: CASSQGITEVNYGYTF; CDR3nt: TGTGCCAGCAGCCAAGGAATCACAGAAGTTAACTATGGCTACACCTTC; v_gene: TRBV4-2; abundance: few; j_gene: TRBJ1-2; d_gene: -
CDR3aa: CSVVKWETQYF; CDR3nt: TGCAGCGTTGTAAAATGGGAGACCCAGTACTTC; v_gene: TRBV29-1; abundance: -; j_gene: TRBJ2-5; d_gene: -
CDR3aa: CASSYDGTYGYTF; CDR3nt: TGTGCCAGCAGTTATGACGGGACTTATGGCTACACCTTC; v_gene: TRBV6-2/TRBV6-3; abundance: -; j_gene: TRBJ1-2; d_gene: -
CDR3aa: CASSGQGRGANTGELFF; CDR3nt: TGCGCCAGCAGCGGCCAGGGGAGGGGGGCGAACACCGGGGAGCTGTTTTTT; v_gene: TRBV5-1; abundance: few; j_gene: TRBJ2-2; d_gene: -
CDR3aa: CASSQSTGSYEQYF; CDR3nt: TGTGCCAGCAGCCAATCGACAGGCTCCTACGAGCAATACTTC; v_gene: TRBV11-2; abundance: -; j_gene: TRBJ2-7; d_gene: -
CDR3aa: CSARDLDSAPVETQYF; CDR3nt: TGCAGTGCTAGAGATCTCGACAGCGCCCCGGTAGAGACCCAGTACTTC; v_gene: TRBV20-1; abundance: -; j_gene: TRBJ2-5; d_gene: -
CDR3aa: CASSERGRGNQPQHF; CDR3nt: TGTGCCAGCAGTGAAAGGGGGCGAGGCAATCAGCCCCAGCATTTT; v_gene: TRBV6-1; abundance: -; j_gene: TRBJ1-5; d_gene: TRBD1
CDR3aa: CASSRDPQETQYF; CDR3nt: TGTGCCAGCAGCCGGGACCCACAAGAGACCCAGTACTTC; v_gene: TRBV5-5; abundance: many; j_gene: TRBJ2-5; d_gene: -
CDR3aa: CSVGPEGYTF; CDR3nt: TGCAGCGTTGGGCCGGAAGGCTACACCTTC; v_gene: TRBV29-1; abundance: many; j_gene: TRBJ1-2; d_gene: -
CDR3aa: CAWSATSGGAYEQYF; CDR3nt: TGTGCCTGGAGTGCCACTAGCGGGGGGGCCTACGAGCAGTACTTC; v_gene: TRBV30; abundance: few; j_gene: TRBJ2-7; d_gene: TRBD2
CDR3aa: CAWDRIYSGANVLTF; CDR3nt: TGTGCCTGGGACAGGATCTACTCTGGGGCCAACGTCCTGACTTTC; v_gene: TRBV30; abundance: once; j_gene: TRBJ2-6; d_gene: -
CDR3aa: CASSGQGGITEAFF; CDR3nt: TGCGCCAGCTCGGGACAGGGGGGAATCACTGAAGCTTTCTTT; v_gene: TRBV5-1; abundance: -; j_gene: TRBJ1-1; d_gene: TRBD1
CDR3aa: CASSPRQGANGYTF; CDR3nt: TGTGCCAGCTCACCGCGACAGGGGGCGAATGGCTACACCTTC; v_gene: TRBV18; abundance: -; j_gene: TRBJ1-2; d_gene: TRBD1
CDR3aa: CASRSLGLAEETQYF; CDR3nt: TGTGCCAGCAGAAGTCTGGGACTAGCGGAAGAGACCCAGTACTTC; v_gene: TRBV27; abundance: many; j_gene: TRBJ2-5; d_gene: TRBD2
CDR3aa: CASSFQGSRSYEQYF; CDR3nt: TGTGCCAGCAGTTTCCAGGGGTCCCGCTCCTACGAGCAGTACTTC; v_gene: TRBV28; abundance: -; j_gene: TRBJ2-7; d_gene: -
CDR3aa: CASSSTLAVTSYEQYF; CDR3nt: TGTGCCAGCAGTTCCACACTAGCGGTGACCTCCTACGAGCAGTACTTC; v_gene: TRBV6-2/TRBV6-3; abundance: -; j_gene: TRBJ2-7; d_gene: TRBD2
CDR3aa: CASSLGPDRTGYTF; CDR3nt: TGTGCCAGCAGCTTAGGGCCCGACAGAACGGGCTACACCTTC; v_gene: TRBV7-2; abundance: -; j_gene: TRBJ1-2; d_gene: -
CDR3aa: CSAITGSGGWETQYF; CDR3nt: TGCAGTGCTATAACAGGGAGCGGGGGCTGGGAGACCCAGTACTTC; v_gene: TRBV20-1; abundance: many; j_gene: TRBJ2-5; d_gene: TRBD2
CDR3aa: CASRRGPEAFF; CDR3nt: TGTGCCAGCCGGAGAGGGCCTGAAGCTTTCTTT; v_gene: TRBV2; abundance: many; j_gene: TRBJ1-1; d_gene: -
CDR3aa: CASLTGNTGELFF; CDR3nt: TGTGCCAGTCTTACAGGGAACACCGGGGAGCTGTTTTTT; v_gene: TRBV6-1; abundance: -; j_gene: TRBJ2-2; d_gene: -
CDR3aa: CASTMQGAGIYGYTF; CDR3nt: TGTGCCAGTACCATGCAGGGAGCTGGAATCTATGGCTACACCTTC; v_gene: TRBV19; abundance: many; j_gene: TRBJ1-2; d_gene: -
CDR3aa: CASSPTGWTDNQPQHF; CDR3nt: TGTGCCAGCAGCCCTACGGGATGGACAGATAATCAGCCCCAGCATTTT; v_gene: TRBV6-1; abundance: many; j_gene: TRBJ1-5; d_gene: -
CDR3aa: CSVQAMNTEAFF; CDR3nt: TGCAGCGTTCAGGCCATGAACACTGAAGCTTTCTTT; v_gene: TRBV29-1; abundance: many; j_gene: TRBJ1-1; d_gene: -
CDR3aa: CASSVEGGPSEQYF; CDR3nt: TGTGCCAGCAGCGTAGAAGGGGGCCCCAGCGAGCAGTACTTC; v_gene: TRBV9; abundance: few; j_gene: TRBJ2-7; d_gene: TRBD1
CDR3aa: CASSYSMTYGLMNTEAFF; CDR3nt: TGTGCCAGCAGTTACTCGATGACGTATGGACTTATGAACACTGAAGCTTTCTTT; v_gene: TRBV6-2/TRBV6-3; abundance: many; j_gene: TRBJ1-1; d_gene: -
CDR3aa: CASSVRQGPGANVLTF; CDR3nt: TGTGCCAGCAGTGTCCGACAGGGCCCTGGGGCCAACGTCCTGACTTTC; v_gene: TRBV28; abundance: -; j_gene: TRBJ2-6; d_gene: TRBD1
CDR3aa: CASSPSRIYGYTF; CDR3nt: TGTGCCAGCAGTCCTTCTAGGATCTATGGCTACACCTTC; v_gene: TRBV12-3/TRBV12-4; abundance: few; j_gene: TRBJ1-2; d_gene: -
CDR3aa: CASRGQFNQPQHF; CDR3nt: TGTGCCAGCAGAGGACAGTTCAATCAGCCCCAGCATTTT; v_gene: TRBV28; abundance: many; j_gene: TRBJ1-5; d_gene: -
CDR3aa: CASRKGQGSYGYTF; CDR3nt: TGCGCCAGCAGGAAGGGACAGGGCTCCTATGGCTACACCTTC; v_gene: TRBV4-1; abundance: -; j_gene: TRBJ1-2; d_gene: TRBD1
CDR3aa: CASSQSGNTGELFF; CDR3nt: TGCGCCAGCAGCCAATCCGGGAACACCGGGGAGCTGTTTTTT; v_gene: TRBV4-1; abundance: -; j_gene: TRBJ2-2; d_gene: -
CDR3aa: CASSLGSWAMEQYF; CDR3nt: TGTGCCAGCAGCTTAGGGTCCTGGGCGATGGAGCAGTACTTC; v_gene: TRBV7-2; abundance: many; j_gene: TRBJ2-7; d_gene: -
CDR3aa: CAIRRGGQPDTGELFF; CDR3nt: TGTGCCATCAGGCGGGGGGGCCAACCCGACACCGGGGAGCTGTTTTTT; v_gene: TRBV10-3; abundance: few; j_gene: TRBJ2-2; d_gene: TRBD2
CDR3aa: CASSEDNVLTF; CDR3nt: TGTGCCAGCAGCGAGGACAACGTCCTGACTTTC; v_gene: TRBV9; abundance: few; j_gene: TRBJ2-6; d_gene: -
CDR3aa: CSARAPSGGIVETQYF; CDR3nt: TGCAGTGCTAGAGCGCCTAGCGGGGGGATCGTTGAGACCCAGTACTTC; v_gene: TRBV20-1; abundance: few; j_gene: TRBJ2-5; d_gene: TRBD2
CDR3aa: CASSPNGPYGYTF; CDR3nt: TGTGCCAGCAGCCCAAACGGACCCTATGGCTACACCTTC; v_gene: TRBV11-2; abundance: many; j_gene: TRBJ1-2; d_gene: -
CDR3aa: CASRDRGRGRSTEAFF; CDR3nt: TGTGCCAGCAGAGACAGGGGGCGCGGTAGGAGCACTGAAGCTTTCTTT; v_gene: TRBV28; abundance: -; j_gene: TRBJ1-1; d_gene: TRBD1
CDR3aa: CAPQEVPPGAAYEQYF; CDR3nt: TGTGCCCCTCAAGAGGTCCCTCCAGGGGCGGCTTACGAGCAGTACTTC; v_gene: TRBV2; abundance: few; j_gene: TRBJ2-7; d_gene: -
CDR3aa: CASSFGRHIHYEQYF; CDR3nt: TGTGCCAGCAGTTTCGGACGCCATATCCACTACGAGCAGTACTTC; v_gene: TRBV12-3/TRBV12-4; abundance: many; j_gene: TRBJ2-7; d_gene: -
CDR3aa: CASSQDRRGVSYEQYF; CDR3nt: TGTGCCAGCAGCCAAGATCGCCGCGGGGTCTCCTACGAGCAGTACTTC; v_gene: TRBV14; abundance: many; j_gene: TRBJ2-7; d_gene: -
CDR3aa: CASSSRLAELFF; CDR3nt: TGTGCCAGCAGCTCCCGACTAGCGGAGCTGTTTTTT; v_gene: TRBV9; abundance: -; j_gene: TRBJ2-2; d_gene: TRBD2
CDR3aa: CASSQLGGTDYGYTF; CDR3nt: TGCGCCAGCAGCCAGCTAGGGGGGACAGACTATGGCTACACCTTC; v_gene: TRBV4-1; abundance: many; j_gene: TRBJ1-2; d_gene: TRBD1
CDR3aa: CASSPRLEGSYEQYF; CDR3nt: TGCGCCAGCAGCCCAAGACTAGAAGGGTCCTACGAGCAGTACTTC; v_gene: TRBV5-1; abundance: -; j_gene: TRBJ2-7; d_gene: -
CDR3aa: CASTSSQVNTGELFF; CDR3nt: TGTGCCAGCACTTCCAGCCAGGTGAACACCGGGGAGCTGTTTTTT; v_gene: TRBV28; abundance: -; j_gene: TRBJ2-2; d_gene: -
CDR3aa: CAISRDPSANSPLHF; CDR3nt: TGTGCCATAAGCAGGGACCCCAGCGCAAATTCACCCCTCCACTTT; v_gene: TRBV11-2; abundance: many; j_gene: TRBJ1-6; d_gene: -
CDR3aa: CASSYSTSTDTQYF; CDR3nt: TGTGCCAGCAGTTACTCGACTAGCACAGATACGCAGTATTTT; v_gene: TRBV6-2/TRBV6-3; abundance: -; j_gene: TRBJ2-3; d_gene: -
CDR3aa: CASVEVPGRGTNIKYF; CDR3nt: TGTGCCAGCGTAGAGGTTCCAGGTAGAGGAACGAACATTAAGTACTTC; v_gene: TRBV6-2/TRBV6-3; abundance: many; j_gene: TRBJ2-4; d_gene: -
CDR3aa: CASRAAGYTF; CDR3nt: TGTGCCAGCAGGGCAGCTGGCTACACCTTC; v_gene: TRBV2; abundance: many; j_gene: TRBJ1-2; d_gene: -
CDR3aa: CASTLPGTGWTDTQYF; CDR3nt: TGTGCCAGCACCCTGCCCGGGACAGGGTGGACAGATACGCAGTATTTT; v_gene: TRBV6-2/TRBV6-3; abundance: -; j_gene: TRBJ2-3; d_gene: TRBD1
CDR3aa: CSASGTGYEQYF; CDR3nt: TGCAGTGCGTCCGGGACAGGGTACGAGCAGTACTTC; v_gene: TRBV20-1; abundance: -; j_gene: TRBJ2-7; d_gene: TRBD1
CDR3aa: CASSTTSNQPQHF; CDR3nt: TGTGCCAGCAGTACGACCAGCAATCAGCCCCAGCATTTT; v_gene: TRBV6-5; abundance: many; j_gene: TRBJ1-5; d_gene: -
CDR3aa: CASSPGPTLEAFF; CDR3nt: TGTGCCAGCAGCCCCGGACCGACCCTTGAAGCTTTCTTT; v_gene: TRBV3-1; abundance: many; j_gene: TRBJ1-1; d_gene: -
CDR3aa: CSVRGRSNTEAFF; CDR3nt: TGCAGCGTTCGAGGCAGGTCTAACACTGAAGCTTTCTTT; v_gene: TRBV29-1; abundance: few; j_gene: TRBJ1-1; d_gene: -
CDR3aa: CASSVSGGTVLDEQYF; CDR3nt: TGTGCCAGCAGCGTATCGGGCGGGACAGTCCTCGACGAGCAGTACTTC; v_gene: TRBV9; abundance: many; j_gene: TRBJ2-7; d_gene: -
CDR3aa: CAIRGRRDSEVGYTF; CDR3nt: TGTGCCATCAGGGGACGCCGGGACAGCGAGGTTGGCTACACCTTC; v_gene: TRBV10-3; abundance: many; j_gene: TRBJ1-2; d_gene: TRBD1